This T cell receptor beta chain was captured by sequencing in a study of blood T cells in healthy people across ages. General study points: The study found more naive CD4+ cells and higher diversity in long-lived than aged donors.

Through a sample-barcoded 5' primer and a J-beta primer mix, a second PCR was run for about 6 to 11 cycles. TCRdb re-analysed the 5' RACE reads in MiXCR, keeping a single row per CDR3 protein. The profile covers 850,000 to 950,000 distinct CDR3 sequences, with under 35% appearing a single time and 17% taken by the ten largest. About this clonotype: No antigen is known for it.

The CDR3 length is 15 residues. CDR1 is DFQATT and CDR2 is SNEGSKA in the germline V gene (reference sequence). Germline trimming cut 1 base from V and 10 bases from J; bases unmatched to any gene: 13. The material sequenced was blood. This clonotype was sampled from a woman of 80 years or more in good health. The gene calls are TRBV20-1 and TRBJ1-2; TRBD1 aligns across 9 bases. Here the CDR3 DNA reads TGCAGTGCTAGAGTTGGACAGGGGTTGGTGTCTGACTACACCTTC. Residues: CSARVGQGLVSDYTF.